The text below deals with one T cell receptor beta chain. Method: immunoSEQ multiplex PCR; TCRdb's copy keeps in-frame clones and lacks some. The sample records some 37,000 clones, 92% being singletons. This sample is drawn from a study of T cell changes during pregnancy in multiple sclerosis. Trimming removed 8 bases at V and 3 bases at J, with 17 bases between. The CDR3 is made up of 14 amino acids. The TCR comes from a female donor with multiple sclerosis, enrolled in a pregnancy study. This material consisted of CD4+ T cells from peripheral blood mononuclear cells, taken before pregnancy. The chain recombines TRBV23-1 with TRBJ2-7, with a weak D call TRBD1 (6 bases). TRBV23-1 is identified as an open reading frame with a role that is uncertain. The CDR3 region is CASVLRDKLYEQYF. In DNA form, the CDR3 reads TGCGCCAGCGTCCTGAGGGACAAGCTCTACGAGCAGTACTTC.